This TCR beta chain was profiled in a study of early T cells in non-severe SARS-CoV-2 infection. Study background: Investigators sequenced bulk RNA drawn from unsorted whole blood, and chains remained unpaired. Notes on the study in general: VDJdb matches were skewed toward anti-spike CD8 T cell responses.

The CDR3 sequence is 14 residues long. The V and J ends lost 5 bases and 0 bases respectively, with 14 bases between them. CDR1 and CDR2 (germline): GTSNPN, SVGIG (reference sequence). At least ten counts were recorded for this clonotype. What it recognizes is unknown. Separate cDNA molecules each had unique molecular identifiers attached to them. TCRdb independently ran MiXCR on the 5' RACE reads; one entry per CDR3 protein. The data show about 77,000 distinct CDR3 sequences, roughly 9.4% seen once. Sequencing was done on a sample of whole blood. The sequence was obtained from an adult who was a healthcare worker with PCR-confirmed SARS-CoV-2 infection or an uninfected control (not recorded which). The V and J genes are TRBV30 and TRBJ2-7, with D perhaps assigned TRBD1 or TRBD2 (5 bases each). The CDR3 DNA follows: TGTGCCTGGGGGACCCGGGCCCCCTCCTACGAGCAGTACTTC. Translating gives CAWGTRAPSYEQYF.